Listed below are T cell receptor beta chains from one sample, sequenced in a study of CD8 T cells in ankylosing spondylitis. TCRdb re-derived calls from the 5' RACE reads in MiXCR, one entry per CDR3 protein. Of a few hundred thousand distinct CDR3 sequences listed, 20% to 25% are singletons. What was sequenced was blood, either unsorted or a sorted T cell fraction (not recorded which). All receptors derive from a male donor with ankylosing spondylitis. CDR3s include the opening cysteine and the closing phenylalanine or tryptophan. D genes are given only for firm matches. Expanded clones are given a class, and other clones once, few, many or no size at all.

v_call: TRBV18; clone_size: -; j_call: TRBJ1-5; d_call: -; cdr3_aa: CASSSSVDDQPQHF; cdr3_nt: TGTGCCAGCTCATCTTCGGTAGATGATCAGCCCCAGCATTTT
v_call: TRBV7-3; clone_size: -; j_call: TRBJ2-2; d_call: -; cdr3_aa: CASSPWTNTGELFF; cdr3_nt: TGTGCCAGCAGCCCCTGGACGAACACCGGGGAGCTGTTTTTT
v_call: TRBV6-1; clone_size: many; j_call: TRBJ1-5; d_call: -; cdr3_aa: CASRLNRDSNQPQHF; cdr3_nt: TGTGCCAGCAGACTTAACAGGGATAGCAATCAGCCCCAGCATTTT
v_call: TRBV12-3/TRBV12-4; clone_size: -; j_call: TRBJ2-5; d_call: TRBD2; cdr3_aa: CASRRLAGGQETQYF; cdr3_nt: TGTGCCAGCAGAAGACTAGCGGGAGGGCAAGAGACCCAGTACTTC
v_call: TRBV7-2; clone_size: -; j_call: TRBJ2-1; d_call: TRBD1; cdr3_aa: CASSLGFGTDPNQSSYNEQFF; cdr3_nt: TGTGCCAGCAGCTTAGGCTTCGGGACAGATCCCAATCAAAGCTCCTACAATGAGCAGTTCTTC
v_call: TRBV11-2; clone_size: -; j_call: TRBJ2-1; d_call: -; cdr3_aa: CASSFPGDEQFF; cdr3_nt: TGTGCCAGCAGCTTCCCGGGGGATGAGCAGTTCTTC
v_call: TRBV29-1; clone_size: many; j_call: TRBJ2-1; d_call: -; cdr3_aa: CSVEDLRRLPSAYNEQFF; cdr3_nt: TGCAGCGTTGAAGATCTTCGGAGGCTGCCCTCTGCTTACAATGAGCAGTTCTTC
v_call: TRBV20-1; clone_size: -; j_call: TRBJ2-1; d_call: -; cdr3_aa: CSTHNLGRRGNEQFF; cdr3_nt: TGCAGTACACATAACTTGGGACGCAGGGGTAATGAGCAGTTCTTC
v_call: TRBV7-2; clone_size: few; j_call: TRBJ2-3; d_call: -; cdr3_aa: CASSQGTPVGTDTQYF; cdr3_nt: TGTGCCAGCAGCCAGGGGACGCCAGTTGGAACAGATACGCAGTATTTT
v_call: TRBV12-3/TRBV12-4; clone_size: -; j_call: TRBJ2-3; d_call: -; cdr3_aa: CASSALGGTDTQYF; cdr3_nt: TGTGCCAGCAGTGCCCTTGGGGGCACAGATACGCAGTATTTT
v_call: TRBV18; clone_size: few; j_call: TRBJ2-7; d_call: TRBD1; cdr3_aa: CASSPQTGDGYEQYF; cdr3_nt: TGTGCCAGCTCACCACAGACAGGGGACGGCTACGAGCAGTACTTC
v_call: TRBV6-1; clone_size: -; j_call: TRBJ2-7; d_call: TRBD1; cdr3_aa: CASSQGQGMSYEQYF; cdr3_nt: TGTGCCAGCAGTCAGGGACAGGGCATGTCCTACGAGCAGTACTTC
v_call: TRBV10-3; clone_size: few; j_call: TRBJ1-1; d_call: -; cdr3_aa: CAISDIWRNTEAFF; cdr3_nt: TGTGCCATCAGTGATATTTGGAGGAACACTGAAGCTTTCTTT
v_call: TRBV20-1; clone_size: few; j_call: TRBJ2-1; d_call: TRBD2; cdr3_aa: CSARDRAGFSYNEQFF; cdr3_nt: TGCAGTGCTAGAGATCGAGCGGGATTCTCCTACAATGAGCAGTTCTTC
v_call: TRBV12-3/TRBV12-4; clone_size: many; j_call: TRBJ1-5; d_call: -; cdr3_aa: CASSSGDGGNQPQHF; cdr3_nt: TGTGCCAGCAGTTCCGGGGACGGGGGCAATCAGCCCCAGCATTTT
v_call: TRBV30; clone_size: few; j_call: TRBJ1-1; d_call: -; cdr3_aa: CAWSVHRANPEAFF; cdr3_nt: TGTGCCTGGAGTGTCCACAGGGCCAACCCTGAAGCTTTCTTT
v_call: TRBV7-8; clone_size: few; j_call: TRBJ2-4; d_call: -; cdr3_aa: CASSLLEGGGIQYF; cdr3_nt: TGTGCCAGCAGCTTATTGGAGGGGGGGGGCATTCAGTACTTC
v_call: TRBV2; clone_size: few; j_call: TRBJ2-2; d_call: -; cdr3_aa: CASRGTMKAGELFF; cdr3_nt: TGTGCCAGCAGGGGGACAATGAAGGCCGGGGAGCTGTTTTTT
v_call: TRBV9; clone_size: -; j_call: TRBJ1-1; d_call: -; cdr3_aa: CASSVATAEAAFF; cdr3_nt: TGTGCCAGCAGCGTAGCTACCGCAGAAGCAGCTTTCTTT
v_call: TRBV12-3/TRBV12-4; clone_size: few; j_call: TRBJ1-2; d_call: -; cdr3_aa: CASSFRYGYTF; cdr3_nt: TGTGCCAGCAGTTTCCGGTATGGCTACACCTTC
v_call: TRBV20-1; clone_size: few; j_call: TRBJ1-5; d_call: -; cdr3_aa: CSARDWGRRNQPQHF; cdr3_nt: TGCAGTGCTAGAGATTGGGGCAGGCGGAATCAGCCCCAGCATTTT
v_call: TRBV7-3; clone_size: -; j_call: TRBJ2-6; d_call: -; cdr3_aa: CASAPPGANVLTF; cdr3_nt: TGTGCCAGCGCGCCGCCTGGGGCCAACGTCCTGACTTTC
v_call: TRBV5-1; clone_size: few; j_call: TRBJ2-3; d_call: -; cdr3_aa: CASEPGPGSDTQYF; cdr3_nt: TGCGCCAGCGAACCGGGGCCCGGTTCAGATACGCAGTATTTT
v_call: TRBV4-1; clone_size: -; j_call: TRBJ2-3; d_call: TRBD2; cdr3_aa: CASSPRASGSLWTDTQYF; cdr3_nt: TGCGCCAGCAGCCCCCGGGCTAGCGGGAGTTTGTGGACAGATACGCAGTATTTT